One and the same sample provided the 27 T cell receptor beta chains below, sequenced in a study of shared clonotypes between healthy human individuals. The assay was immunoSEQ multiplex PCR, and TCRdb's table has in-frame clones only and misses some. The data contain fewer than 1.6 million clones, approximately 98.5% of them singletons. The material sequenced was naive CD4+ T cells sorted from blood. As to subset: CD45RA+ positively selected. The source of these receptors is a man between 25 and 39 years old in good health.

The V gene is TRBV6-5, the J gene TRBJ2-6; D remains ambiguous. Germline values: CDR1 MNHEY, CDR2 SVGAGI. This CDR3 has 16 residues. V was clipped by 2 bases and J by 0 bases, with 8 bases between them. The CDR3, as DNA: TGTGCCAGCAGTTACGCCGCGAGCTCTGGGGCCAACGTCCTGACTTTC. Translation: CASSYAASSGANVLTF.

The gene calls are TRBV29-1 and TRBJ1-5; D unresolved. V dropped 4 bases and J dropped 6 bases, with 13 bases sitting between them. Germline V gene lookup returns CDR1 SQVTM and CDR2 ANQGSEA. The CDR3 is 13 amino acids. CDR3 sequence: CSVVWGLGQPQHF. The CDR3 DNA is TGCAGCGTTGTTTGGGGTTTAGGTCAGCCCCAGCATTTT.

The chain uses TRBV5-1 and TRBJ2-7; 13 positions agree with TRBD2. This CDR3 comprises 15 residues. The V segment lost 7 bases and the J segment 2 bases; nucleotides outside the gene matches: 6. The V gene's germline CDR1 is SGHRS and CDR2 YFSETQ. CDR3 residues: CASGPGLAGPYEQYF. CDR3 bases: TGCGCCAGCGGCCCGGGACTAGCGGGACCCTACGAGCAGTACTTC.

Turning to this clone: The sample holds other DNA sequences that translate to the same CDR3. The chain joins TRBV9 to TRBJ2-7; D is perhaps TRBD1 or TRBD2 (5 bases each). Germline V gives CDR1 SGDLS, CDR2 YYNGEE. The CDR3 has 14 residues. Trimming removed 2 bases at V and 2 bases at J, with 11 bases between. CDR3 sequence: CASSVGTEPYEQYF. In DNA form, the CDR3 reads TGTGCCAGCAGCGTGGGGACGGAGCCCTACGAGCAGTACTTC.

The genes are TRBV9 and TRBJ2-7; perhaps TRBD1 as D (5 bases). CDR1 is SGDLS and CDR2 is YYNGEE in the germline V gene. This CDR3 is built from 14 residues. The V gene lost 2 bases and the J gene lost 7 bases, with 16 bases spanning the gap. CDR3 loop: CASSVGPSTLEQYF. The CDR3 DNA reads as TGTGCCAGCAGCGTGGGGCCTTCCACCCTGGAGCAGTACTTC.

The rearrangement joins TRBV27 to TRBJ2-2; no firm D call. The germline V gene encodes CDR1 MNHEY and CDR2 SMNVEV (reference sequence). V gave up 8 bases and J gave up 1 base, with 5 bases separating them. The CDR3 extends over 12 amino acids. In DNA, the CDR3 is TGTGCCAGCTTAGAGAACACCGGGGAGCTGTTTTTT. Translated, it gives CASLENTGELFF.

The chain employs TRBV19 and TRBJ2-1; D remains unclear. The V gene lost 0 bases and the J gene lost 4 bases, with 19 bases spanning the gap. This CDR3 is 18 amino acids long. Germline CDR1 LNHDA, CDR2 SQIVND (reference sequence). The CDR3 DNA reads TGTGCCAGTAGTATAGAAGGACGCGGCCGAATCGAGTACAATGAGCAGTTCTTC. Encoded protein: CASSIEGRGRIEYNEQFF.

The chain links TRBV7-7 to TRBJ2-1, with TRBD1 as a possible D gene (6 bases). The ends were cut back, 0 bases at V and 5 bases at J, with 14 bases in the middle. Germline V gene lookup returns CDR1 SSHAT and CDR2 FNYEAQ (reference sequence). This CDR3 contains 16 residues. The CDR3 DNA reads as TGTGCCAGCAGCTTAGCCTACAGGGAATCTGACAATGAGCAGTTCTTC. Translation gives CASSLAYRESDNEQFF.

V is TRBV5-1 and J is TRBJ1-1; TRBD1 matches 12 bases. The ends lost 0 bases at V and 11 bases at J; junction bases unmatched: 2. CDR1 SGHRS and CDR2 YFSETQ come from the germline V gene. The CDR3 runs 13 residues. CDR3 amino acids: CASSLVGQGAAFF. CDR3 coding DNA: TGCGCCAGCAGCTTGGTGGGACAGGGGGCCGCTTTCTTT.

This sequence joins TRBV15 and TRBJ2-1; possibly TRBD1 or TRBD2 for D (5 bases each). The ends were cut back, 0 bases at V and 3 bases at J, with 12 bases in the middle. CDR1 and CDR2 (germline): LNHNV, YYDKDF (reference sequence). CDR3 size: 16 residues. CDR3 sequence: CATSREGTMGYNEQFF. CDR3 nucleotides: TGTGCCACCAGCAGAGAAGGGACGATGGGCTACAATGAGCAGTTCTTC.

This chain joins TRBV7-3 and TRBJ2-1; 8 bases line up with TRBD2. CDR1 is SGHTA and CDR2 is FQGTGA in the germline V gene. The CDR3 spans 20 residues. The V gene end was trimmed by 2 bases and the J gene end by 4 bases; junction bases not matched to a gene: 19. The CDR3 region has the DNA TGTGCCAGCAGCTTATTGTCCAGCAAAGAACTAGCGGTAAAATACAATGAGCAGTTCTTC. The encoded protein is CASSLLSSKELAVKYNEQFF.

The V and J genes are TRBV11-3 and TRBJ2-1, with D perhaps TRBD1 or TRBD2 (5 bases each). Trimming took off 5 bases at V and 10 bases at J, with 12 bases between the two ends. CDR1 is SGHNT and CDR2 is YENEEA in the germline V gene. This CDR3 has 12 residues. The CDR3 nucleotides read TGTGCCAGCAGCGTAGGGACCAGGGAGCAGTTCTTC. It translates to CASSVGTREQFF.

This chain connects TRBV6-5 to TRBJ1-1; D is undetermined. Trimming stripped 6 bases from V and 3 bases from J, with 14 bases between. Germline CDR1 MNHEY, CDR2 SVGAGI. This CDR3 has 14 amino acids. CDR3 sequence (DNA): TGTGCCAGCAGGGGTAGGGATTTGGACACTGAAGCTTTCTTT. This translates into CASRGRDLDTEAFF.

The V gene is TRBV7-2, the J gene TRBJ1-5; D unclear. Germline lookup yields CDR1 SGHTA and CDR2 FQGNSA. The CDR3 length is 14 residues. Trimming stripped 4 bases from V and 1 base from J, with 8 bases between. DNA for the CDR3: TGTGCCAGCAGCTACAGACTGAGCAATCAGCCCCAGCATTTT. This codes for CASSYRLSNQPQHF.

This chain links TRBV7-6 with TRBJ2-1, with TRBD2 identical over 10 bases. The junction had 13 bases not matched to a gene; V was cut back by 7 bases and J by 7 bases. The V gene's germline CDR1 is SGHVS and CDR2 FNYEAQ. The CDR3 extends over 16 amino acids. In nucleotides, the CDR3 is TGTGCCAGCAAGCTTGTAGCGGGAGGAAGTGGGAATGAGCAGTTCTTC. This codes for CASKLVAGGSGNEQFF.

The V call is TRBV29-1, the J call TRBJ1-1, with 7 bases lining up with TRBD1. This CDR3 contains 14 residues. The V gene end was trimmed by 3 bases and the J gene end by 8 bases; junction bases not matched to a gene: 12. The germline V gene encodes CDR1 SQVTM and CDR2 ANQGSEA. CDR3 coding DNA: TGCAGCGTTGATTCTAGTGCCAGGGGGTCGGAAGCTTTCTTT. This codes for CSVDSSARGSEAFF.

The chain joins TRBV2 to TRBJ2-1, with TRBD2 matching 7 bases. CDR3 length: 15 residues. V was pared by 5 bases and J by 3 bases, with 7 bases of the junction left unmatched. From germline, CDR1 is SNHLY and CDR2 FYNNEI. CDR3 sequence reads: CASSRTRPFYNEQFF. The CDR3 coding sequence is TGTGCCAGCAGTCGGACTAGGCCCTTCTACAATGAGCAGTTCTTC.

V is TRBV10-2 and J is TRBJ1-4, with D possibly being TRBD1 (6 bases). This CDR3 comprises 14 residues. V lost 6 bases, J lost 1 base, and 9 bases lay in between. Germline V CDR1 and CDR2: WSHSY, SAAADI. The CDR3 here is CASREGGTNEKLFF. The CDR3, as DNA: TGCGCCAGCAGGGAAGGGGGAACTAATGAAAAACTGTTTTTT.

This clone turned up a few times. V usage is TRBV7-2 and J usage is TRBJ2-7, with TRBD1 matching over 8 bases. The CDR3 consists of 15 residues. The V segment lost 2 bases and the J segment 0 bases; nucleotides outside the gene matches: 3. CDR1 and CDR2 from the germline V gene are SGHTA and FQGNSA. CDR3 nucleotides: TGTGCCAGCAGCTTACTGGGACAGGCCTCCTACGAGCAGTACTTC. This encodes CASSLLGQASYEQYF.

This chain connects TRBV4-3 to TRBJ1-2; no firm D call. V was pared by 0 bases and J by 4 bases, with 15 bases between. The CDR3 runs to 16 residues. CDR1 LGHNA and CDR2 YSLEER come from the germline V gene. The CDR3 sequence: CASSQDKGGRVYGYTF. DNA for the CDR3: TGCGCCAGCAGCCAAGATAAGGGCGGACGCGTCTATGGCTACACCTTC.

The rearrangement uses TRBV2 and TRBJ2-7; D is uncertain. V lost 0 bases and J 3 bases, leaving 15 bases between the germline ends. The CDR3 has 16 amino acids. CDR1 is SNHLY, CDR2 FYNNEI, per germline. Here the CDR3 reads CASSEAHSMGFYEQYF. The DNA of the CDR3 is TGTGCCAGCAGTGAAGCGCATTCCATGGGATTCTACGAGCAGTACTTC.

CDR3 region: CASSLATGVGELFF. CDR3 coding DNA: TGTGCCAGCAGCTTAGCGACGGGGGTCGGGGAGCTGTTTTTT. The V call is TRBV7-6, the J call TRBJ2-2, with a tentative D call TRBD2 (6 bases). The CDR3 extends over 14 amino acids. The V end was cut by 0 bases, the J end by 7 bases, with 9 bases between. Germline lookup yields CDR1 SGHVS and CDR2 FNYEAQ.

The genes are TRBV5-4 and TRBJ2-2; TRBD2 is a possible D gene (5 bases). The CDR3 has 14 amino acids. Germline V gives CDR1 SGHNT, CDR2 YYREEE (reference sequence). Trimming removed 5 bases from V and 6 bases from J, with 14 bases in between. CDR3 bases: TGTGCCAGCAGATCTACTAGTACTCCCGGGGAGCTGTTTTTT. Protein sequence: CASRSTSTPGELFF.

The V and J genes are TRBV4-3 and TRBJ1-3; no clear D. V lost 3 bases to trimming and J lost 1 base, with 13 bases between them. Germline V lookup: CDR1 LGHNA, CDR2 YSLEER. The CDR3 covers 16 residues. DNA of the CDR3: TGCGCCAGCAGCCAGACTGGTGTAGGGTCTGGAAACACCATATATTTT. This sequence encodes CASSQTGVGSGNTIYF.

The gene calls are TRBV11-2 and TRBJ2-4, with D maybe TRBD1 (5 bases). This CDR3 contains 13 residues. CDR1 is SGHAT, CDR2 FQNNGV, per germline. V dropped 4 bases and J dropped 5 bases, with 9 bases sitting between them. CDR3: CASSSRVQNIQYF. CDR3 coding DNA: TGTGCCAGCAGCTCCAGGGTCCAAAACATTCAGTACTTC.

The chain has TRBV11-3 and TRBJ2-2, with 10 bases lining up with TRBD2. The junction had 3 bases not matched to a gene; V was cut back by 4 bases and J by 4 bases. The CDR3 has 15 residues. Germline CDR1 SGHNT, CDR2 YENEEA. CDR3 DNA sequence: TGTGCCAGCAGCTCTATAGCGGGAGGCACCGGGGAGCTGTTTTTT. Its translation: CASSSIAGGTGELFF.

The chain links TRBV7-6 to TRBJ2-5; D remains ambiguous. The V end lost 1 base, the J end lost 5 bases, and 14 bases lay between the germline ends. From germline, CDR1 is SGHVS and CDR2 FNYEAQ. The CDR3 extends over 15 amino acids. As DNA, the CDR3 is TGTGCCAGCAGCTTAGTAACAGCTGGGTTGGAGACCCAGTACTTC. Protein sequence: CASSLVTAGLETQYF.